The next 17 T cell receptor beta chains were all read from a single sample in a study of blood T cell repertoires in COVID-19. Measured with immunoSEQ multiplex PCR; TCRdb has only the in-frame clones, and not every one. This table holds fewer than 45,000 clones, around 80% found once. The sample taken for sequencing was peripheral blood. The receptors were sampled from a man in his forties with active or convalescent COVID-19.

V and J are TRBV5-6 and TRBJ2-3; no clear D gene. Trimming shortened V by 5 bases and J by 0 bases, and 19 bases separated the two germline ends. Germline V gene lookup returns CDR1 SGHDT and CDR2 YYEEEE. There are 17 residues in the CDR3. In nucleotides, the CDR3 is TGTGCCAGCAGTCTGGCCCCGACTCTCACTAGCACAGATACGCAGTATTTT. Its translation is CASSLAPTLTSTDTQYF.

The rearrangement joins TRBV15 to TRBJ2-7; D is perhaps TRBD2 (5 bases). V was cut by 5 bases and J by 2 bases, with 16 bases left in between. Germline CDR1 is LNHNV and CDR2 is YYDKDF (reference sequence). The CDR3 sequence is 15 residues long. CDR3 nucleotides: TGTGCCACCAGCTTAACGGACGGGGATACCTACGAGCAGTACTTC. Its protein product is CATSLTDGDTYEQYF.

This clone has a handful of counts. The chain combines TRBV6-5 with TRBJ2-1; possible D gene TRBD1, 6 bases. Germline loops: CDR1 MNHEY, CDR2 SVGAGI. V lost 8 bases, J lost 9 bases, and 23 bases lay in between. The CDR3 totals 15 residues. CDR3 residues: CASSVSLGALSEQFF. The CDR3 region has the DNA TGTGCCAGCTCTGTCAGCCTGGGGGCGTTAAGTGAGCAGTTCTTC.

The chain links TRBV6-5 to TRBJ1-2; 7 positions agree with TRBD1. The CDR3 has 13 residues. CDR1 and CDR2 (germline): MNHEY, SVGAGI. V lost 6 bases to trimming and J lost 8 bases; unmatched junction nucleotides: 9. CDR3: CASRTGTGEGYTF. The CDR3 coding sequence is TGTGCCAGCAGAACAGGAACAGGGGAGGGCTACACCTTC.

This clone was counted many times. The chain uses TRBV11-3 and TRBJ2-7, with D perhaps matching TRBD1 (6 bases). Germline V gene sequence: CDR1 SGHNT, CDR2 YENEEA. Between the trimmed V and J ends, which lost 0 bases and 5 bases, there was a span of 11 bases. CDR3 size: 14 residues. The CDR3, as DNA: TGTGCCAGCAGCTTAGACCAGACAGGTAACGAGCAGTACTTC. Protein sequence: CASSLDQTGNEQYF.

The genes are TRBV4-1 and TRBJ2-7, with D possibly TRBD1 on 5 matching bases. Germline V gene lookup returns CDR1 MGHRA and CDR2 YSYEKL. With 2 bases removed from V and 1 base from J, the gap between germline ends came to 9 bases. This CDR3 has 14 amino acids. CDR3 coding DNA: TGCGCCAGCAGCCAACAGACAGCATCCTACGAGCAGTACTTC. Residues: CASSQQTASYEQYF.

A single count supports this clone. The CDR3 spells CAWSVGTGANEKLFF. The CDR3 DNA reads as TGTGCCTGGAGTGTAGGAACAGGGGCTAATGAAAAACTGTTTTTT. The genes are TRBV30 and TRBJ1-4, with 7 nucleotides matching TRBD1. Germline CDR1 GTSNPN, CDR2 SVGIG (reference sequence). Trimming cost V 0 bases and J 3 bases; bases outside gene matches: 4. This CDR3 region has 15 residues. Together with reference TRBV30 and TRBJ1-4, the CDR3 gives the full variable domain: SQTIHQWPATLVQPVGSPLSLECTVEGTSNPNLYWYRQAAGRGLQLLFYSVGIGQISSEVPQNLSASRPQDRQFILSSKKLLLSDSGFYLCAWSVGTGANEKLFFGSGTQLSVL.

This chain joins TRBV7-2 and TRBJ1-1; D possibly corresponds to TRBD1 (5 bases). The V gene's germline CDR1 is SGHTA and CDR2 FQGNSA. The CDR3 has 12 amino acids. V lost 6 bases, J lost 1 base, and 6 bases lay in between. CDR3 sequence: CASSTGNTEAFF. DNA of the CDR3: TGTGCCAGCAGTACAGGGAACACTGAAGCTTTCTTT.

The J gene is TRBJ1-6, the V gene TRBV28, with TRBD1 matching over 10 bases. From germline, CDR1 is MDHEN and CDR2 SYDVKM. Unmatched junction bases numbered 5, after V lost 4 bases and J lost 5 bases. This CDR3 has 16 residues. CDR3 sequence (DNA): TGTGCCAGCAGTTACCCCGGGACAGGGGATAATTCACCCCTCCACTTT. Translated, it gives CASSYPGTGDNSPLHF.

Here the CDR3 reads CASRPSGTSETQYF. The CDR3 region has the DNA TGTGCCAGCCGGCCTAGCGGGACTTCGGAGACCCAGTACTTC. This rearrangement joins TRBV7-3 to TRBJ2-5; 9 bases match TRBD2. V was pared by 8 bases and J by 5 bases, with 9 bases of the junction left unmatched. Germline CDR1 reads SGHTA; CDR2 reads FQGTGA. This CDR3 region has 14 residues.

In its sample, this clone was seen once. The CDR3 loop reads CASSFQDRVYEQYF. The CDR3 nucleotides read TGTGCCAGCAGTTTTCAGGACAGGGTCTACGAGCAGTACTTC. The gene calls are TRBV27 and TRBJ2-7, with 8 bases fitting TRBD1. The germline CDR1 and CDR2 sequences are MNHEY and SMNVEV (reference sequence). After removal of 3 bases from V and 3 bases from J, the junction contained 4 bases not matched to a gene. CDR3 length: 14 residues.

V and J are TRBV7-3 and TRBJ2-3; a weak D match, TRBD1 (5 bases). The germline CDR1 and CDR2 sequences are SGHTA and FQGTGA. The CDR3 spans 17 residues. The V end was cut by 5 bases, the J end by 1 base, with 19 bases between. The CDR3 region has the DNA TGTGCCAGCAGCCAACCCTCAGGGTATATGGGCACAGATACGCAGTATTTT. Its translation is CASSQPSGYMGTDTQYF.

This clone was recorded once. This chain joins TRBV28 and TRBJ2-7; TRBD1 matches at 7 bases. V lost 5 bases and J lost 4; bases outside the gene matches: 14. From germline, CDR1 is MDHEN and CDR2 SYDVKM. The CDR3 length is 16 residues. Written as DNA, the CDR3 is TGTGCCAGCAGTCCGGCGCGTGCAGGGGGTTATTACGAGCAGTACTTC. Translation: CASSPARAGGYYEQYF. The variable domain in full, completed from reference TRBV28 and TRBJ2-7, reads DVKVTQSSRYLVKRTGEKVFLECVQDMDHENMFWYRQDPGLGLRLIYFSYDVKMKEKGDIPEGYSVSREKKERFSLILESASTNQTSMYLCASSPARAGGYYEQYFGPGTRLTVT.

The J gene is TRBJ2-5, the V gene TRBV5-8; 8 nucleotides align to TRBD1. J was trimmed by 5 bases and V by 2 bases; bases with no gene match: 8. Germline V gene data show CDR1 as SGHTS and CDR2 as YDEGEE. The CDR3 is 15 amino acids. In nucleotides, the CDR3 is TGTGCCAGCAGCTTAGGGCCAGGGGGCCGGGAGACCCAGTACTTC. Amino acids: CASSLGPGGRETQYF.

The chain links TRBV19 to TRBJ1-1; 10 positions match TRBD1. V lost 3 bases to trimming and J lost 1 base; unmatched junction nucleotides: 5. The V gene's germline CDR1 is LNHDA and CDR2 SQIVND (reference sequence). This CDR3 comprises 16 residues. CDR3 in DNA: TGTGCCAGTAGTATGATTGGGACAGGGGAGAACACTGAAGCTTTCTTT. Residues: CASSMIGTGENTEAFF.

The rearrangement joins TRBV4-1 to TRBJ2-5; TRBD1 is a possible D gene (6 bases). The length of the CDR3 is 17 residues. The V and J ends lost 2 bases and 0 bases respectively, with 16 bases between them. CDR1 and CDR2 (germline): MGHRA, YSYEKL. The CDR3 loop is CASSQIRGGGNQETQYF. CDR3 DNA sequence: TGCGCCAGCAGCCAAATCCGAGGGGGTGGGAACCAAGAGACCCAGTACTTC.

The J gene is TRBJ2-1, the V gene TRBV3-1 (or the pseudogene TRBV3-2); 11 nucleotides line up with TRBD2. The CDR3 extends over 20 amino acids. Germline V lookup: CDR1 LGHDT, CDR2 YNNKEL (reference sequence). The V segment lost 0 bases and the J segment 4 bases; nucleotides outside the gene matches: 14. The CDR3 spells CASSQDPVFLAGGPYNEQFF. CDR3 nucleotides: TGTGCCAGCAGCCAAGACCCCGTTTTTCTAGCGGGAGGACCTTACAATGAGCAGTTCTTC.